This passage covers 20 T cell receptor beta chains from one sample sequenced in a study of cytomegalovirus exposure and HLA in healthy donors. The PCR made use of 60 Vbeta and 13 Jbeta primers. TCRdb keeps only in-frame clones here, not all; method: immunoSEQ multiplex PCR. The sample shows about 180,000 clones, 80% of them seen only once. The sequencing sample was made of PBMCs. The receptors come from a woman aged 30 to 39 in good health and CMV-seronegative.

The chain employs TRBV9 and TRBJ1-1; TRBD1 matches at 7 bases. Germline CDR1 is SGDLS and CDR2 is YYNGEE. The CDR3 extends over 15 amino acids. V was clipped by 4 bases and J by 1 base; unmatched bases: 7. The CDR3 loop is CASSLRTGPNTEAFF. In nucleotides, the CDR3 is TGTGCCAGCAGCCTCCGGACAGGCCCGAACACTGAAGCTTTCTTT.

V usage is TRBV10-1 and J usage is TRBJ2-5, with 9 bases that match TRBD2. The junction had 6 bases not matched to a gene; V was cut back by 6 bases and J by 4 bases. CDR1 is WNHNN, CDR2 SYGVQD, per germline (reference sequence). This CDR3 region has 14 residues. The CDR3 nucleotides are TGCGCCAGCAGCCCAGCGGGGGGTCGAGAGACCCAGTACTTC. As protein: CASSPAGGRETQYF.

The chain combines TRBV6-1 with TRBJ1-6; unclear D gene. The CDR3 is made up of 15 amino acids. Per the germline V gene, CDR1 is MNHNS and CDR2 is SASEGT. V gave up 0 bases and J gave up 10 bases, with 13 bases separating them. The CDR3 spells CASSEALGEWSPLHF. For the CDR3, the DNA is TGTGCCAGCAGTGAAGCGCTGGGAGAATGGTCACCCCTCCACTTT.

CDR3 loop: CASSEYRQGHEQFF. The CDR3 bases are TGTGCCAGCAGTGAATACAGGCAGGGCCATGAGCAGTTCTTC. The V gene is TRBV2, the J gene TRBJ2-1; possibly TRBD1 for D (5 bases). Germline CDR1 and CDR2: SNHLY and FYNNEI. The CDR3 sequence is 14 residues long. V was clipped by 2 bases and J by 8 bases, with 13 bases between them.

The V gene is TRBV18, the J gene TRBJ2-5; 8 nucleotides line up with TRBD2. V was pared by 4 bases and J by 1 base, with 14 bases of the junction left unmatched. The CDR3 extends over 18 amino acids. The germline gives CDR1 KGHSH, CDR2 LQKENI. The CDR3 here is CASSLRLARGPIQETQYF. CDR3 bases: TGTGCCAGCTCACTCCGACTAGCGAGGGGCCCCATCCAAGAGACCCAGTACTTC.

This clone was seen ten or more times. The chain is built from TRBV5-1 and TRBJ1-4; a possible D gene is TRBD1 (5 bases). CDR3 length equals 12 residues. With 4 bases removed from V and 8 bases from J, the gap between germline ends came to 9 bases. Germline values: CDR1 SGHRS, CDR2 YFSETQ. For the CDR3, the DNA is TGCGCCAGCAGCCAGGGATTAGAAAAACTGTTTTTT. Translation gives CASSQGLEKLFF.

The genes are TRBV19 and TRBJ1-5; D is possibly TRBD1 (5 bases). Germline-derived CDR1 and CDR2 are LNHDA and SQIVND (reference sequence). V was trimmed by 3 bases and J by 0 bases, leaving 9 bases between them. The CDR3 extends over 15 amino acids. The CDR3 bases are TGTGCCAGTAGTATGGGCGGGGGTAGCAATCAGCCCCAGCATTTT. This encodes CASSMGGGSNQPQHF.

The chain carries TRBV2 and TRBJ2-2; D is unresolved. Between the trimmed V and J ends, which lost 7 bases and 2 bases, there was a span of 14 bases. CDR3 length: 15 amino acids. Germline V gene lookup returns CDR1 SNHLY and CDR2 FYNNEI. CDR3 amino acids: CASNVGPTNTGELFF. The CDR3 DNA sequence: TGTGCCAGCAATGTGGGCCCGACAAACACCGGGGAGCTGTTTTTT.

This chain connects TRBV29-1 to TRBJ2-1; 10 bases agree with TRBD1. The CDR3 is 17 amino acids. Germline values: CDR1 SQVTM, CDR2 ANQGSEA. V trimming: 8 bases; J trimming: 7 bases; junction bases outside the gene matches: 20. The CDR3 reads CSTSGTGDLWIGNEQFF. The CDR3 DNA sequence: TGCAGCACGAGTGGGACAGGGGATTTATGGATTGGGAATGAGCAGTTCTTC.

V and J are TRBV4-3 and TRBJ1-1, with a possible D match to TRBD1 (5 bases). Germline V gene data show CDR1 as LGHNA and CDR2 as YSLEER. V shed 3 bases and J shed 4 bases, with 6 bases lying between them. The CDR3 loop spans 12 amino acids. This CDR3 is CASSHGGTEAFF. DNA for the CDR3: TGCGCCAGCAGCCACGGGGGCACTGAAGCTTTCTTT.

For this clone: No conserved phenylalanine or tryptophan ends this CDR3, so it is likely a read error. The V and J genes are TRBV7-9 and TRBJ1-5, with TRBD1 identical over 8 bases. CDR3 length: 15 amino acids. Germline CDR1 is SEHNR and CDR2 is FQNEAQ (reference sequence). The V segment lost 5 bases and the J segment 2 bases; nucleotides outside the gene matches: 5. CDR3 sequence: CASSAPGQGNQPQHV. The CDR3 nucleotides are TGTGCCAGCAGCGCACCGGGACAGGGCAATCAGCCCCAGCATGTT.

The chain recombines TRBV18 with TRBJ2-2; D is undetermined. Germline lookup yields CDR1 KGHSH and CDR2 LQKENI. With 2 bases removed from V and 4 bases from J, the gap between germline ends came to 8 bases. The CDR3 is made up of 14 amino acids. The CDR3, as DNA: TGTGCCAGCTCACCAGCCATCGGCACCGGGGAGCTGTTTTTT. This codes for CASSPAIGTGELFF.

The chain links TRBV7-3 to TRBJ1-1, with D tentatively TRBD1 (6 bases). Germline values: CDR1 SGHTA, CDR2 FQGTGA. This CDR3 contains 15 residues. V was cut by 4 bases and J by 0 bases, with 12 bases left in between. The CDR3 loop is CASSSFRDMNTEAFF. Written as DNA, the CDR3 is TGTGCCAGCAGCTCCTTTAGGGACATGAACACTGAAGCTTTCTTT.

V and J are TRBV7-3 and TRBJ2-6; D unclear. V gave up 4 bases and J gave up 0 bases, with 10 bases separating them. The CDR3 is made up of 16 amino acids. CDR1 SGHTA and CDR2 FQGTGA come from the germline V gene. In DNA form, the CDR3 reads TGTGCCAGCAGCTACGGGTCAGTCTCTGGGGCCAACGTCCTGACTTTC. This codes for CASSYGSVSGANVLTF.

V is TRBV6-4 and J is TRBJ1-5; possible D gene TRBD1, 5 bases. Trimming took off 5 bases at V and 5 bases at J, with 13 bases between the two ends. CDR1 and CDR2 from the germline V gene are MRHNA and SNTAGT. The CDR3 is 14 residues long. The CDR3 sequence: CASSLSPGDQPQHF. CDR3 coding DNA: TGTGCCAGCAGTCTATCCCCGGGGGATCAGCCCCAGCATTTT.

The CDR3 DNA follows: TGCGCCAGCAGTTCCGGGACAGGGTATGAAAAACTGTTTTTT. Its protein product is CASSSGTGYEKLFF. The V call is TRBV5-1, the J call TRBJ1-4; 9 bases line up with TRBD1. There are 14 residues in the CDR3. In germline, CDR1 is SGHRS, CDR2 YFSETQ. The junction had 5 bases not matched to a gene; V was cut back by 5 bases and J by 6 bases.

This sequence joins TRBV6-5 and TRBJ1-2, with no clear D. The CDR3 contains 16 residues. V lost 0 bases to trimming and J lost 7 bases, with 18 bases between them. From germline, CDR1 is MNHEY and CDR2 SVGAGI. CDR3 loop: CASSYSPRGLEGGYTF. The CDR3 nucleotides read TGTGCCAGCAGTTACTCCCCCCGTGGGCTGGAGGGTGGCTACACCTTC.

The rearrangement links TRBV7-9 to TRBJ1-5, with TRBD1 as a possible D gene (5 bases). Germline V gene data show CDR1 as SEHNR and CDR2 as FQNEAQ (reference sequence). The CDR3 loop spans 15 amino acids. The V end was cut by 2 bases, the J end by 3 bases, with 11 bases between. CDR3 loop: CASSLTAGINQPQHF. The CDR3 coding sequence is TGTGCCAGCAGCTTAACCGCAGGGATCAATCAGCCCCAGCATTTT.

The chain has TRBV30 and TRBJ1-2; no firm D call. V shed 1 base and J shed 2 bases, with 8 bases lying between them. Germline V lookup: CDR1 GTSNPN, CDR2 SVGIG (reference sequence). CDR3 length equals 13 residues. This chain's CDR3 is CAWSGRGNYGYTF. The CDR3 DNA sequence: TGTGCCTGGAGTGGCCGGGGAAACTATGGCTACACCTTC.

The V and J genes are TRBV5-1 and TRBJ2-5, with TRBD2 identical over 13 bases. CDR1 is SGHRS, CDR2 YFSETQ, per germline. The CDR3 consists of 16 residues. The J segment lost 2 bases and the V segment lost 5 bases, leaving 6 bases of the junction unmatched. CDR3 nucleotides: TGCGCCAGCAGAAAACGACTAGCGGGGGGTCAAGAGACCCAGTACTTC. This translates into CASRKRLAGGQETQYF.